These T cell receptor beta chains were read from a single sample in a study of cytomegalovirus exposure and HLA in healthy donors. The assay was immunoSEQ multiplex PCR, and TCRdb's table has in-frame clones only and misses some. The sample yields roughly 150,000 clones, about 89% seen once. Sequencing was performed on PBMCs. The receptors come from a woman under 30 in good health and CMV-seropositive. Both conserved end residues are part of each CDR3. Each record gives: J gene, V gene, D gene, CDR3 protein. A D gene is named only where the DNA matches it firmly.

j_gene: TRBJ2-4; v_gene: TRBV5-1; d_gene: TRBD1; CDR3aa: CASSLGTGLAIQYF
j_gene: TRBJ2-3; v_gene: TRBV6-4; d_gene: TRBD2; CDR3aa: CASSVLAGATDTQYF
j_gene: TRBJ2-5; v_gene: TRBV6-4; d_gene: -; CDR3aa: CANTGQETQYF
j_gene: TRBJ2-7; v_gene: TRBV11-2; d_gene: -; CDR3aa: CASSPTPTYEQYF
j_gene: TRBJ2-5; v_gene: TRBV5-1; d_gene: TRBD2; CDR3aa: CASNPGGGETQYF
j_gene: TRBJ2-1; v_gene: TRBV5-1; d_gene: TRBD2; CDR3aa: CASSPRLADNNEQFF
j_gene: TRBJ2-1; v_gene: TRBV4-3; d_gene: -; CDR3aa: CASSQDPAGYDNEQFF
j_gene: TRBJ1-5; v_gene: TRBV4-3; d_gene: -; CDR3aa: CASSPNNGGYQPQHF
j_gene: TRBJ1-1; v_gene: TRBV5-6; d_gene: -; CDR3aa: CASSPGRRTEAFF
j_gene: TRBJ2-3; v_gene: TRBV29-1; d_gene: TRBD2; CDR3aa: CSVSPQGLALTDTQYF
j_gene: TRBJ1-5; v_gene: TRBV2; d_gene: -; CDR3aa: CASSDRYSNQPQHF
j_gene: TRBJ2-3; v_gene: TRBV29-1; d_gene: -; CDR3aa: CSVGRDTDTQYF
j_gene: TRBJ2-1; v_gene: TRBV6-5; d_gene: TRBD1; CDR3aa: CASSYQQGALGNEQFF
j_gene: TRBJ2-5; v_gene: TRBV9; d_gene: -; CDR3aa: CASSVGLGDQETQYF
j_gene: TRBJ1-4; v_gene: TRBV9; d_gene: -; CDR3aa: CASSVGALNHEKLFF
j_gene: TRBJ2-1; v_gene: TRBV4-2; d_gene: TRBD2; CDR3aa: CASSQGLAGESGNEQFF
j_gene: TRBJ2-1; v_gene: TRBV11-2; d_gene: -; CDR3aa: CASSFYMNEQFF
j_gene: TRBJ2-5; v_gene: TRBV30; d_gene: TRBD2; CDR3aa: CAWRQGTSGTQETQYF
j_gene: TRBJ2-7; v_gene: TRBV9; d_gene: -; CDR3aa: CASSAGGTPYEQYF
j_gene: TRBJ2-7; v_gene: TRBV7-8; d_gene: -; CDR3aa: CASSSTTGSYEQYF
j_gene: TRBJ1-2; v_gene: TRBV18; d_gene: -; CDR3aa: CASSLGQRHYGYTF
j_gene: TRBJ1-2; v_gene: TRBV5-8; d_gene: -; CDR3aa: CAPAEQLNRGGYTF
j_gene: TRBJ2-5; v_gene: TRBV7-7; d_gene: TRBD2; CDR3aa: CASSLGAAGGETQYF
j_gene: TRBJ2-1; v_gene: TRBV30; d_gene: TRBD2; CDR3aa: CASNPKLAGVRNEQFF
j_gene: TRBJ1-2; v_gene: TRBV10-3; d_gene: -; CDR3aa: CAISGEQSGGYTF
j_gene: TRBJ2-5; v_gene: TRBV11-3; d_gene: TRBD2; CDR3aa: CASSSGLAVETQYF
j_gene: TRBJ1-5; v_gene: TRBV6-5; d_gene: -; CDR3aa: CASSRQDPSQPQHF
j_gene: TRBJ2-3; v_gene: TRBV7-2; d_gene: -; CDR3aa: CASSRDIPVDTQYF
j_gene: TRBJ2-3; v_gene: TRBV7-9; d_gene: TRBD2; CDR3aa: CASSLWLAGQDTQYF
j_gene: TRBJ1-1; v_gene: TRBV10-3; d_gene: TRBD1; CDR3aa: CAIRADQGAVTEAFF
j_gene: TRBJ1-1; v_gene: TRBV7-7; d_gene: -; CDR3aa: CASSLSVNTEAFF
j_gene: TRBJ2-7; v_gene: TRBV11-3; d_gene: -; CDR3aa: CASSPDSFSYEQYF
j_gene: TRBJ1-2; v_gene: TRBV30; d_gene: -; CDR3aa: CAWSRGGHYGYTF
j_gene: TRBJ2-3; v_gene: TRBV10-2; d_gene: -; CDR3aa: CASISGQGGKDTQYF
j_gene: TRBJ2-2; v_gene: TRBV7-6; d_gene: -; CDR3aa: CASSSLISGELFF
j_gene: TRBJ2-7; v_gene: TRBV19; d_gene: TRBD1; CDR3aa: CATHDRDSYEQYF
j_gene: TRBJ2-7; v_gene: TRBV11-3; d_gene: -; CDR3aa: CASSQSGRSGEQYF
j_gene: TRBJ2-7; v_gene: TRBV7-3; d_gene: TRBD2; CDR3aa: CASSSQGTSDHSYEQYF
j_gene: TRBJ2-1; v_gene: TRBV7-3; d_gene: -; CDR3aa: CASSLLAYNEQFF
j_gene: TRBJ2-1; v_gene: TRBV10-1; d_gene: -; CDR3aa: CASSDPTSPQFF
j_gene: TRBJ2-3; v_gene: TRBV6-5; d_gene: TRBD2; CDR3aa: CASGAGVGTDTQYF
j_gene: TRBJ1-5; v_gene: TRBV28; d_gene: -; CDR3aa: CASSTIDRDNQPQHF
j_gene: TRBJ2-1; v_gene: TRBV19; d_gene: TRBD2; CDR3aa: CASSIILSRAGDRREQFF
j_gene: TRBJ1-1; v_gene: TRBV6-1; d_gene: -; CDR3aa: CASSVYTVNTEAFF
j_gene: TRBJ1-1; v_gene: TRBV7-2; d_gene: -; CDR3aa: CAIYKFNYPEAFF
j_gene: TRBJ2-1; v_gene: TRBV4-3; d_gene: TRBD2; CDR3aa: CASSGGGPNEQFF
j_gene: TRBJ2-3; v_gene: TRBV2; d_gene: TRBD2; CDR3aa: CASRGPSGSSDTQYF
j_gene: TRBJ2-1; v_gene: TRBV9; d_gene: TRBD1; CDR3aa: CASSGVGQPNEQFF